This is a list of T cell receptor beta chains from one sample in a study of regulatory T cells in long-lasting Graves disease. TCRdb re-called the multiplex PCR reads with MiXCR, one entry per CDR3 protein. The data hold some 370,000 distinct CDR3 sequences, with 20% to 25% observed a single time. The input for sequencing was peripheral blood mononuclear cells (PBMCs), taken when the disease was refractory, from a patient treated with antithyroid drugs. The receptors stem from a woman aged 40 to 55 with Graves disease. The CDR3 runs from the conserved cysteine through the conserved F or W. D genes are given only for firm matches. Rows give clone size only sometimes, using once, few, many, or a class for an expanded clone.

V gene,clone size,J gene,D gene,CDR3 protein,CDR3 DNA
TRBV28,few,TRBJ2-1,TRBD2,CASERDQYNEQFF,TGTGCCAGCGAGCGGGATCAGTACAATGAGCAGTTCTTC
TRBV11-2,.,TRBJ2-1,.,CASRSIRGGNNEQFF,TGTGCCAGCAGGTCGATCCGAGGCGGGAACAATGAGCAGTTCTTC
TRBV7-9,.,TRBJ2-7,TRBD2,CASSPKLAGVDEQYF,TGTGCCAGCAGTCCCAAACTAGCGGGAGTCGACGAGCAGTACTTC
TRBV6-1,many,TRBJ2-6,.,CASGAAGANVLTF,TGTGCCAGCGGGGCAGCTGGGGCCAACGTCCTGACTTTC
TRBV7-9,.,TRBJ2-3,TRBD1,CASSSRQGGYADTQYF,TGTGCCAGCAGCTCCCGACAGGGGGGTTATGCAGATACGCAGTATTTT
TRBV29-1,few,TRBJ1-3,.,CSVALSGNTIYF,TGCAGCGTGGCTTTATCGGGAAACACCATATATTTT
TRBV19,.,TRBJ1-2,TRBD1,CASSTRDRPFYTF,TGTGCCAGTAGTACCAGGGACAGGCCCTTCTACACCTTC
TRBV29-1,few,TRBJ1-3,TRBD1,CSVEDLLADRERAGNTIYF,TGCAGCGTTGAAGATCTCCTCGCTGACAGGGAGAGGGCTGGAAACACCATATATTTT
TRBV12-3/TRBV12-4,many,TRBJ1-1,.,CASSYPGGGTEAFF,TGTGCCAGCAGTTATCCCGGGGGGGGCACTGAAGCTTTCTTT
TRBV20-1,few,TRBJ2-7,.,CSAREGDIYYEQYF,TGCAGTGCTAGAGAGGGGGACATTTACTACGAGCAGTACTTC
TRBV7-8,many,TRBJ1-2,.,CASSLGRAGLGYTF,TGTGCCAGCAGCTTAGGAAGGGCCGGTCTTGGCTACACCTTC
TRBV12-3/TRBV12-4,.,TRBJ1-1,.,CASTPLRRAGEAFF,TGTGCCAGCACCCCCTTACGGCGGGCGGGTGAAGCTTTCTTT
TRBV6-1,many,TRBJ2-5,TRBD1,CASRGGQHIQETQYF,TGTGCCAGCAGAGGGGGACAGCACATCCAAGAGACCCAGTACTTC
TRBV7-2,few,TRBJ1-6,.,CASTSLGNSPLHF,TGTGCCAGCACCTCACTTGGAAATTCACCCCTCCACTTT
TRBV28,many,TRBJ1-5,.,CASSLPEQGPGNQPQHF,TGTGCCAGCAGTTTACCTGAACAGGGTCCCGGCAATCAGCCCCAGCATTTT
TRBV5-5,few,TRBJ1-2,TRBD1,CASSYLPGRGLIYGYTF,TGTGCCAGCAGCTACCTCCCCGGCAGGGGGTTGATCTATGGCTACACCTTC
TRBV5-1,.,TRBJ1-5,.,CASSLFVDQPQHF,TGCGCCAGCAGCTTGTTTGTCGATCAGCCCCAGCATTTT
TRBV13,.,TRBJ2-5,TRBD2,CASSLGTSGYETQYF,TGTGCCAGCAGCTTGGGTACTAGCGGGTATGAGACCCAGTACTTC
TRBV5-1,many,TRBJ1-2,.,CASSSSWNYGYTF,TGCGCCAGCAGTTCAAGTTGGAACTATGGCTACACCTTC
TRBV25-1,.,TRBJ2-2,TRBD1,CASRRGPDTGELFF,TGTGCCAGCAGAAGGGGGCCGGACACCGGGGAGCTGTTTTTT
TRBV6-1,many,TRBJ2-4,TRBD2,CASSEDHLRGLARPAKNIQYF,TGTGCCAGCAGTGAAGACCATTTGAGGGGACTAGCACGACCGGCCAAAAACATTCAGTACTTC
TRBV29-1,.,TRBJ2-1,.,CSVRGSYNEQFF,TGCAGCGTGAGGGGGTCCTACAATGAGCAGTTCTTC
TRBV5-6,.,TRBJ2-7,TRBD1,CASSSETGYEQYF,TGTGCCAGCAGCTCAGAGACAGGGTACGAGCAGTACTTC
TRBV28,.,TRBJ2-5,TRBD1,CASNTPGQAQETQYF,TGTGCCAGCAATACTCCGGGACAGGCACAAGAGACCCAGTACTTC
TRBV24-1,few,TRBJ2-2,.,CATSDSVGGELFF,TGTGCCACCAGTGACTCTGTAGGCGGGGAGCTGTTTTTT
TRBV6-1,few,TRBJ1-6,.,CASTYVTGGAYSPLHF,TGTGCCAGCACCTACGTTACGGGTGGAGCGTATTCACCCCTCCACTTT
TRBV7-6,.,TRBJ2-7,TRBD2,CASSRRLAGGNNEQYF,TGTGCCAGCAGCCGTCGACTAGCGGGAGGAAACAACGAGCAGTACTTC
TRBV28,many,TRBJ1-5,.,CASSYSNQPQHF,TGTGCCAGCAGTTACTCGAATCAGCCCCAGCATTTT
TRBV10-3,.,TRBJ1-1,.,CAAKKGVFTEAFF,TGTGCCGCGAAAAAGGGTGTCTTCACTGAAGCTTTCTTT
TRBV19,.,TRBJ1-4,.,CASSSTGTNEKLFF,TGTGCCAGTAGTTCCACGGGAACTAATGAAAAACTGTTTTTT
TRBV7-3,.,TRBJ2-3,.,CASSLRGDWGGTQYF,TGTGCCAGCAGCTTAAGAGGGGACTGGGGAGGTACGCAGTATTTT
TRBV28,many,TRBJ2-7,.,CASSYRPSLYEQYF,TGTGCCAGCAGTTACCGGCCCTCCCTCTACGAGCAGTACTTC
TRBV6-2/TRBV6-3,.,TRBJ1-5,TRBD1,CASSWSAGGNQSQHF,TGTGCCAGCAGTTGGTCCGCAGGGGGCAATCAGTCCCAGCATTTT
TRBV27,many,TRBJ2-7,TRBD2,CASRGLAGGKREQYF,TGTGCCAGCAGGGGACTAGCGGGCGGCAAGCGCGAGCAGTACTTC
TRBV7-2,.,TRBJ2-3,.,CASSLVWSTDTQYF,TGTGCCAGCAGCTTAGTTTGGTCCACAGATACGCAGTATTTT
TRBV29-1,few,TRBJ2-1,.,CSVGGMGEQFF,TGCAGCGTTGGAGGTATGGGTGAGCAGTTCTTC
TRBV27,few,TRBJ2-7,TRBD2,CASRLRTSQLYEQYF,TGTGCCAGCAGATTAAGGACTAGTCAACTCTACGAGCAGTACTTC